This entry lists 9 T cell receptor beta chains sequenced from one sample in a study of prognosis after radiotherapy for stage I lung cancer (dated by TCRdb to 2020 to 2022). This sample was sequenced with an Illumina HiSeq 3000. Two rounds of multiplex PCR were used to amplify the TCR beta CDR3 region from genomic DNA. In the first round of PCR, primers specific to each TRBV and TRBJ gene were used, and the primer sequences are filed in Chinese patent CN105087789A. The public reads were reanalyzed by TCRdb: fastp trimming at Q25, MiXCR alignment, in-frame beta chains only. When rows share a CDR3 protein, they turn into one entry using the most common DNA and genes. Here the sample has 9,500 to 15,000 distinct CDR3 sequences; about 59% occur a single time. Approximately 22% of the sample lies in the top ten. Source: PBMCs, taken before or after stereotactic body radiation therapy (not recorded which). The origin of the receptors is a donor over 45 with non-small cell lung cancer.

This chain connects TRBV11-1 to TRBJ2-3, with no clear D. Germline CDR1 reads SGHAT; CDR2 reads FQDESV (reference sequence). Between the trimmed V and J ends, which lost 5 bases and 6 bases, there was a span of 15 bases. The CDR3 runs 14 residues. The CDR3 nucleotides are TGTGCCAGCAGCAACCTGGCCACACGGGATACGCAGTATTTT. It is translated as CASSNLATRDTQYF.

This clonotype occurred many times. This chain connects TRBV18 to TRBJ2-1; D remains ambiguous. This CDR3 is built from 14 residues. V lost 3 bases and J 4 bases, leaving 10 bases between the germline ends. CDR1 and CDR2 (germline): KGHSH, LQKENI. CDR3 DNA: TGTGCCAGCTCACCGAGTGGCAGATACAATGAGCAGTTCTTC. It translates to CASSPSGRYNEQFF.

The chain combines TRBV6-2 or TRBV6-3 with TRBJ2-7; D remains unclear. V was shortened by 5 bases and J by 2 bases, with 16 bases between the two germline ends. CDR3 length equals 15 residues. CDR1 is MNHEY and CDR2 is SVGEGT in the germline V gene. CDR3 region: CASSEVGVLTYEQYF. Here the CDR3 DNA reads TGTGCCAGCAGTGAGGTCGGCGTGTTGACCTACGAGCAGTACTTC.

This sequence joins TRBV27 and TRBJ2-7, with TRBD2 identical over 11 bases. Trimming at V came to 6 bases and at J to 4 bases, leaving 11 bases not matched to a gene. CDR1 is MNHEY and CDR2 is SMNVEV in the germline V gene (reference sequence). CDR3 length equals 16 residues. The CDR3 loop reads CASRLLGLAEEYEQYF. The CDR3 nucleotides read TGTGCCAGCAGACTCCTGGGACTAGCGGAAGAATACGAGCAGTACTTC.

As for this clonotype: A single base is all that separates this from a far larger clone, so a read error is likely. The chain couples TRBV7-6 to TRBJ1-1; D ambiguous. Looked up from germline, CDR1 is SGHVS and CDR2 is FNYEAQ. CDR3 length: 14 residues. The CDR3: CASSLFPEPGEAFF. The CDR3 DNA sequence: TGTGCTAGCAGCTTATTCCCAGAACCTGGTGAAGCTTTCTTT.

V usage is TRBV20-1 and J usage is TRBJ2-1; 15 bases align to TRBD2. The CDR3 has 17 residues. Germline V gene sequence: CDR1 DFQATT, CDR2 SNEGSKA (reference sequence). V lost 2 bases to trimming and J lost 7 bases; unmatched junction nucleotides: 9. The CDR3 protein is CSARLYTGTSGRNEQFF. As DNA, the CDR3 is TGCAGTGCTAGACTATATACCGGGACTAGCGGGAGGAATGAGCAGTTCTTC.

This clonotype showed up many times. The chain recombines TRBV2 with TRBJ2-1; 11 bases map to TRBD2. Germline values: CDR1 SNHLY, CDR2 FYNNEI. CDR3 length: 16 amino acids. V dropped 7 bases and J dropped 4; count of bases not matched to a gene: 9. CDR3: CASTGRRTSGYNEQFF. The DNA of the CDR3 is TGTGCCAGCACTGGGCGGCGGACTAGCGGGTACAATGAGCAGTTCTTC.

This clonotype was seen ten or more times. V is TRBV3-1 and J is TRBJ2-5; 9 nucleotides match TRBD1. After removal of 7 bases from V and 2 bases from J, the junction contained 8 bases not matched to a gene. This CDR3 is built from 15 residues. Per germline, CDR1 LGHDT and CDR2 YNNKEL (reference sequence). CDR3 nucleotides: TGTGCCAGCAAGAACCGGGACAGGGAGCAAGAGACCCAGTACTTC. Translated, it gives CASKNRDREQETQYF.

This sequence joins TRBV14 and TRBJ1-1, with D uncertain. This CDR3 contains 12 residues. CDR1 is SGHDN, CDR2 FVKESK, per germline. The V end lost 4 bases, the J end lost 1 base, and 4 bases lay between the germline ends. CDR3 sequence reads: CASSPQNTEAFF. The CDR3 DNA follows: TGTGCCAGCAGCCCCCAGAACACTGAAGCTTTCTTT.